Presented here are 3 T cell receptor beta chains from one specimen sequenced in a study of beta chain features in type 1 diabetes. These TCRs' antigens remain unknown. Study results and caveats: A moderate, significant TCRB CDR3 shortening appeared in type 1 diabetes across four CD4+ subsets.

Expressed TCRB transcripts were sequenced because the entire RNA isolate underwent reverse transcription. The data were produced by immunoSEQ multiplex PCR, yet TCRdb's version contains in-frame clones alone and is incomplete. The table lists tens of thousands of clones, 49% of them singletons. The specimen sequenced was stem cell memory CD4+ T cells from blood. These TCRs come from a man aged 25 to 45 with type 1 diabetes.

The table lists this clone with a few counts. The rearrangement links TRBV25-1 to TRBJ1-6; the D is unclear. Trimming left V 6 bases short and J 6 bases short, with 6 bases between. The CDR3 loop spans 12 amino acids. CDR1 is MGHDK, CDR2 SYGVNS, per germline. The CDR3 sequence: CASRGPNSPLHF. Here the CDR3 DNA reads TGTGCCAGCAGGGGCCCTAATTCACCCCTCCACTTT. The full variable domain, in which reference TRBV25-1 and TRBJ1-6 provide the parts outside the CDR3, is EADIYQTPRYLVIGTGKKITLECSQTMGHDKMYWYQQDPGMELHLIHYSYGVNSTEKGDLSSESTVSRIRTEHFPLTLESARPSHTSQYLCASRGPNSPLHFGNGTRLTVT.

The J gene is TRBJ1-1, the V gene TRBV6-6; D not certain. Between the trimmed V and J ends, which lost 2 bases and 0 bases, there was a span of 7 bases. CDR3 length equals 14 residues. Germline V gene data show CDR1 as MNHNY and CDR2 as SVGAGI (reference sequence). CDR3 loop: CASSYQKLNTEAFF. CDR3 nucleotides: TGTGCCAGCAGTTACCAGAAGTTGAACACTGAAGCTTTCTTT.

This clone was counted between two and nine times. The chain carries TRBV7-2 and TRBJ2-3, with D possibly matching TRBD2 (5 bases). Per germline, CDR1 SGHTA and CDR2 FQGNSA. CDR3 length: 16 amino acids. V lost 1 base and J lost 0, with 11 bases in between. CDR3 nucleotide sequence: TGTGCCAGCAGCTTAGTTGGCGGGTCTAGCACAGATACGCAGTATTTT. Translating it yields CASSLVGGSSTDTQYF. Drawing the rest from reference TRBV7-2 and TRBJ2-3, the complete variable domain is GAGVSQSPSNKVTEKGKDVELRCDPISGHTALYWYRQSLGQGLEFLIYFQGNSAPDKSGLPSDRFSAERTGGSVSTLTIQRTQQEDSAVYLCASSLVGGSSTDTQYFGPGTRLTVL.